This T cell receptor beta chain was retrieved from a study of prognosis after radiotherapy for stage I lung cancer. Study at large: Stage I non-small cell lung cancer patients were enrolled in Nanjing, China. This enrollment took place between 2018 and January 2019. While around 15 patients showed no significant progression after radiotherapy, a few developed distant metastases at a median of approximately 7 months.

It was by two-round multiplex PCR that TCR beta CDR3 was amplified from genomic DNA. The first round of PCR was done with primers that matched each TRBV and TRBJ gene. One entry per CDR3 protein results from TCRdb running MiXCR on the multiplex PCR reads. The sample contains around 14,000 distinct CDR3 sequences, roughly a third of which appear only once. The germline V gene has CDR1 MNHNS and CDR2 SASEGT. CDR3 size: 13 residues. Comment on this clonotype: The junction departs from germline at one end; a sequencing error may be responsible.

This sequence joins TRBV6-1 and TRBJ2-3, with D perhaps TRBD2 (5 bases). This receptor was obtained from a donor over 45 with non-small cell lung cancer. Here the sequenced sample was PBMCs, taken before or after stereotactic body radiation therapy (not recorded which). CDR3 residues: CASSPHEGDKQYF. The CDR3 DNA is TGTGCCAGCAGTCCGCATGAGGGAGATAAGCAGTATTTT.